Listed below are T cell receptor beta chains from one sample, sequenced in a study of OX40 agonist ivuxolimab in advanced cancers. Measured with immunoSEQ multiplex PCR; TCRdb has only the in-frame clones, and not every one. This repertoire shows about 22,000 clones, around 80% found once; its top ten account for roughly 36%. This material consisted of CD4+ or CD8+ T cells sorted from blood, taken in a trial of the OX40 agonist ivuxolimab. The receptors come from an adult with an advanced solid tumor such as melanoma, head and neck, liver or kidney cancer. Each CDR3 is given without its conserved first and last residue.

TRBV27	TRBJ2-7	ASSRDSLYEQY
TRBV5-4	TRBJ2-7	ASSHASGASYEQY
TRBV6-5	TRBJ2-2	ASWTSGGPGELF
TRBV28	TRBJ1-4	ASRPDGPVDEKLF
TRBV6-6	TRBJ1-1	ASSPGQNTEAF
TRBV6-1	TRBJ2-3	ASSVKLNADTQY
TRBV19	TRBJ1-1	ASSIDGGEAF
TRBV2	TRBJ1-3	ASRGLVGNTIY
TRBV11-1	TRBJ2-5	ASSNLDRLQETQY
TRBV6-5	TRBJ1-1	ASSVETGGWRAF
TRBV7-3	TRBJ1-2	ASSIAAGQGSYT
TRBV6-1	TRBJ1-1	ASSLVDGELTEAF
TRBV28	TRBJ2-7	ASSSEYEQY
TRBV5-6	TRBJ2-7	ASSFDGYEQY
TRBV7-9	TRBJ2-5	ASSKVGGMETQY
TRBV15	TRBJ2-7	AIGSELGPYEQY
TRBV2	TRBJ2-5	ASRKMGLDRETQY
TRBV18	TRBJ2-2	ASSPPNTGELF